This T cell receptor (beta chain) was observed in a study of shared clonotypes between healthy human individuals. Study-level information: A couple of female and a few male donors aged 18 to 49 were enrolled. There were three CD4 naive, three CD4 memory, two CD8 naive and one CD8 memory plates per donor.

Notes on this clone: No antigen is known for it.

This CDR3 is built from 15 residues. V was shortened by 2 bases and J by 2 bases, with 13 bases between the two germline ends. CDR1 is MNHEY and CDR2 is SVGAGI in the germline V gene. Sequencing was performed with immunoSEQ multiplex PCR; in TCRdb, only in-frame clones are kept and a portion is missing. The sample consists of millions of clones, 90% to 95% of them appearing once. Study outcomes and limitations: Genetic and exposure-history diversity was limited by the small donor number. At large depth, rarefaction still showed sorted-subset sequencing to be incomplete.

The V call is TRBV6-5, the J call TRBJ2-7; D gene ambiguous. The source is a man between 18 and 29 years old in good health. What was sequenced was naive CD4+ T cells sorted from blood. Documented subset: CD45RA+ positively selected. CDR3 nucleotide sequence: TGTGCCAGCAGTTACGTGGCCAACGGTCCCTACGAGCAGTACTTC. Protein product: CASSYVANGPYEQYF.